The 27 T cell receptor beta chains below all came from one sample that was sequenced in a study of blood T cell repertoires in COVID-19. Libraries were prepared by immunoSEQ multiplex PCR; TCRdb keeps only in-frame clonotypes and omits some of them. This table has nearly 35,000 clones, over 75% appearing once. The specimen sequenced was peripheral blood. The receptors derive from a human donor in a cohort sampled during active COVID-19.

V gene TRBV5-4 combines with J gene TRBJ2-1, with 7 positions matching TRBD2. This CDR3 contains 16 residues. The junction had 10 bases not matched to a gene; V was cut back by 4 bases and J by 3 bases. Germline loops: CDR1 SGHNT, CDR2 YYREEE (reference sequence). The CDR3 spells CASSKDSGSGYNEQFF. In DNA, the CDR3 is TGTGCCAGCAGCAAAGATAGCGGGTCGGGCTACAATGAGCAGTTCTTC.

V usage is TRBV7-2 and J usage is TRBJ2-1, with a weak D call TRBD2 (6 bases). Germline values: CDR1 SGHTA, CDR2 FQGNSA. The CDR3 loop spans 14 amino acids. Trimming cost V 5 bases and J 5 bases, with 13 bases left between them. CDR3 sequence: CASSLGLAHNEQFF. The CDR3 nucleotides are TGTGCCAGCAGCCTGGGACTGGCTCACAATGAGCAGTTCTTC.

The rearrangement joins TRBV4-3 to TRBJ2-2; 10 bases fit TRBD1. The germline CDR1 and CDR2 sequences are LGHNA and YSLEER. This CDR3 has 18 residues. V lost 0 bases and J lost 3; bases outside the gene matches: 7. The CDR3 DNA is TGCGCCAGCAGCCAAGAGGCCCTAGGACAGGGGGACACCGGGGAGCTGTTTTTT. Protein: CASSQEALGQGDTGELFF.

This clone has just one count. The chain uses TRBV4-1 and TRBJ2-7; 9 nucleotides match TRBD1. Germline loops: CDR1 MGHRA, CDR2 YSYEKL. The V and J ends lost 4 bases and 3 bases, in that order; junction bases with no gene match: 10. The CDR3 contains 16 residues. The CDR3 protein is CASSRVQGAQVYEQYF. The CDR3 bases are TGCGCCAGCAGCCGGGTACAGGGGGCGCAGGTCTACGAGCAGTACTTC.

This sequence joins TRBV29-1 and TRBJ2-3, with D unresolved. The germline V gene encodes CDR1 SQVTM and CDR2 ANQGSEA. Trimming shortened V by 3 bases and J by 4 bases, and 5 bases separated the two germline ends. The CDR3 contains 11 residues. In DNA, the CDR3 is TGCAGCGTTGACCTCTCAGATACGCAGTATTTT. This encodes CSVDLSDTQYF.

The genes are TRBV15 and TRBJ2-1; D ambiguous. The CDR3 is made up of 13 amino acids. Looked up from germline, CDR1 is LNHNV and CDR2 is YYDKDF (reference sequence). V was clipped by 0 bases and J by 9 bases, with 9 bases between them. The CDR3, as DNA: TGTGCCACCAGCAGAGATATAAGAGGTGAGCAGTTCTTC. It codes for CATSRDIRGEQFF.

The gene calls are TRBV19 and TRBJ2-7, with D possibly matching TRBD1 (6 bases). Trimming removed 0 bases from V and 3 bases from J, with 12 bases in between. The CDR3 extends over 15 amino acids. Germline values: CDR1 LNHDA, CDR2 SQIVND (reference sequence). The CDR3 bases are TGTGCCAGTAGTATAGAGTCAGGGGTCGGCTACGAGCAGTACTTC. Amino acid sequence: CASSIESGVGYEQYF.

The CDR3 reads CASSVRSTSTDTQYF. The CDR3 nucleotides are TGTGCCAGCAGCGTCCGAAGTACTAGCACAGATACGCAGTATTTT. V gene TRBV9 combines with J gene TRBJ2-3; D remains ambiguous. In germline, CDR1 is SGDLS, CDR2 YYNGEE. This CDR3 has 15 amino acids. Trimming removed 2 bases at V and 0 bases at J, with 10 bases between.

The J gene is TRBJ1-6, the V gene TRBV10-3; unclear D gene. Germline CDR1 is ENHRY and CDR2 is SYGVKD. The CDR3 consists of 14 residues. The V end lost 3 bases, the J end lost 0 bases, and 3 bases lay between the germline ends. CDR3 sequence (DNA): TGTGCCATCAGTGACAGCTCCTATAATTCACCCCTCCACTTT. It encodes CAISDSSYNSPLHF.

The V gene is TRBV4-1, the J gene TRBJ1-2, with 8 bases fitting TRBD1. V lost 2 bases and J lost 4; bases outside the gene matches: 12. Germline V lookup: CDR1 MGHRA, CDR2 YSYEKL. This CDR3 contains 17 residues. The chain's CDR3 is CASSQSASGGQSYGYTF. In DNA, the CDR3 is TGCGCCAGCAGCCAAAGCGCTTCAGGGGGCCAAAGCTATGGCTACACCTTC.

The chain links TRBV6-2 or TRBV6-3 to TRBJ2-5; 10 positions agree with TRBD1. Trimming cost V 4 bases and J 5 bases; bases outside gene matches: 7. Germline lookup yields CDR1 MNHEY and CDR2 SVGEGT. The length of the CDR3 is 15 residues. The CDR3 reads CASSLPGQGRETQYF. In DNA form, the CDR3 reads TGTGCCAGCAGTTTACCGGGACAGGGGCGGGAGACCCAGTACTTC.

The chain links TRBV5-6 to TRBJ1-5, with 7 bases aligning to TRBD1. V dropped 6 bases and J dropped 7; count of bases not matched to a gene: 10. Per the germline V gene, CDR1 is SGHDT and CDR2 is YYEEEE. There are 14 residues in the CDR3. CDR3: CASNRGGKEQPQHF. The CDR3 nucleotides read TGTGCCAGCAACAGGGGCGGGAAGGAGCAGCCCCAGCATTTT. Combining the CDR3 with reference TRBV5-6 and TRBJ1-5 gives the whole variable domain DAGVTQSPTHLIKTRGQQVTLRCSPKSGHDTVSWYQQALGQGPQFIFQYYEEEERQRGNFPDRFSGHQFPNYSSELNVNALLLGDSALYLCASNRGGKEQPQHFGDGTRLSIL.

V usage is TRBV6-2 or TRBV6-3 and J usage is TRBJ2-1, with D possibly TRBD2 on 5 matching bases. From germline, CDR1 is MNHEY and CDR2 SVGEGT. The V gene lost 2 bases and the J gene lost 6 bases, with 11 bases spanning the gap. The CDR3 runs 14 residues. As DNA, the CDR3 is TGTGCCAGCAGTTACAGGGTGAGGGCCAATGAGCAGTTCTTC. Protein sequence: CASSYRVRANEQFF.

This clone showed up just a few times. This chain joins TRBV9 and TRBJ2-1; TRBD2 matches 7 bases. The CDR3 totals 13 residues. Per the germline V gene, CDR1 is SGDLS and CDR2 is YYNGEE. The V and J ends lost 0 bases and 12 bases, in that order; junction bases with no gene match: 6. The CDR3 DNA reads as TGTGCCAGCAGCGTAGAGAGAGCGGGGAGGCAGTTCTTC. Protein: CASSVERAGRQFF.

This chain joins TRBV6-5 and TRBJ1-5, with 10 bases that match TRBD1. V lost 8 bases, J lost 7 bases, and 11 bases stayed unmatched. Germline V CDR1 and CDR2: MNHEY, SVGAGI. The CDR3 runs 15 residues. In nucleotides, the CDR3 is TGTGCCAGCGGGCCCGGGACAGGGGCACAACAGCCCCAGCATTTT. This sequence encodes CASGPGTGAQQPQHF.

With regard to this clone: Distinct nucleotide sequences in the sample also encode this CDR3. The chain couples TRBV5-1 to TRBJ2-6; D uncertain. The CDR3 covers 15 residues. Per the germline V gene, CDR1 is SGHRS and CDR2 is YFSETQ. V shed 4 bases and J shed 0 bases, with 8 bases lying between them. In DNA, the CDR3 is TGCGCCAGCAGCCTACTCGACTCTGGGGCCAACGTCCTGACTTTC. It specifies CASSLLDSGANVLTF.

This chain connects TRBV2 to TRBJ1-1; 7 bases are shared with TRBD1. This CDR3 is built from 15 residues. The V and J ends lost 2 bases and 5 bases, in that order; junction bases with no gene match: 8. Germline V gene lookup returns CDR1 SNHLY and CDR2 FYNNEI. CDR3 region: CASSEYANRGTEAFF. CDR3 DNA sequence: TGTGCCAGCAGTGAATATGCCAACAGGGGAACTGAAGCTTTCTTT.

This clone was picked up a small number of times. This chain joins TRBV7-9 and TRBJ2-3, with 13 bases fitting TRBD2. CDR3 length: 18 residues. The V gene end was trimmed by 4 bases and the J gene end by 2 bases; junction bases not matched to a gene: 9. Germline CDR1 SEHNR, CDR2 FQNEAQ (reference sequence). The CDR3 region is CASSSPLGLAGSTDTQYF. The CDR3 region has the DNA TGTGCCAGCAGCTCTCCCTTGGGACTAGCGGGGTCCACAGATACGCAGTATTTT.

The CDR3 reads CASSDGTGRFSYNSPLHF. In nucleotides, the CDR3 is TGTGCCAGCAGCGACGGGACAGGGCGTTTCTCCTATAATTCACCCCTCCACTTT. The chain is built from TRBV5-8 and TRBJ1-6; 9 bases fit TRBD1. The germline V gene encodes CDR1 SGHTS and CDR2 YDEGEE. The CDR3 totals 18 residues. The trim removed 4 bases at V and 0 bases at J, leaving 8 bases unmatched.

This chain links TRBV3-1 (or the pseudogene TRBV3-2) with TRBJ2-3, with a tentative D call TRBD2 (6 bases). The CDR3 loop spans 15 amino acids. The germline V gene encodes CDR1 LGHDT and CDR2 YNNKEL (reference sequence). The germline V and J ends were trimmed by 0 bases and 2 bases, with 9 bases remaining between them. This CDR3 reads CASSQDSGYTDTQYF. DNA of the CDR3: TGTGCCAGCAGCCAAGACAGCGGGTACACAGATACGCAGTATTTT.

This sequence joins TRBV28 and TRBJ2-3; perhaps TRBD1 as D (5 bases). With 5 bases removed from V and 7 bases from J, the gap between germline ends came to 10 bases. The CDR3 is 12 residues long. Germline assignment: CDR1 MDHEN and CDR2 SYDVKM. Here the CDR3 DNA reads TGTGCCAGCAGTCTGACAGAGAATACGCAGTATTTT. Encoded protein: CASSLTENTQYF.

This chain links TRBV5-1 with TRBJ2-3, with 7 bases lining up with TRBD2. V shed 0 bases and J 5 bases; nucleotides not matched to a gene: 9. Per the germline V gene, CDR1 is SGHRS and CDR2 is YFSETQ. The CDR3 spans 16 residues. CDR3 residues: CASSLATSVGVDTQYF. CDR3 sequence (DNA): TGCGCCAGCAGCTTGGCCACTAGCGTCGGGGTAGATACGCAGTATTTT.

V is TRBV5-1 and J is TRBJ2-7; TRBD1 agrees at 7 bases. The J segment lost 2 bases and the V segment lost 4 bases, leaving 6 bases of the junction unmatched. Looked up from germline, CDR1 is SGHRS and CDR2 is YFSETQ. The CDR3 is made up of 14 amino acids. The CDR3 loop reads CASSQDRPTYEQYF. In nucleotides, the CDR3 is TGCGCCAGCAGCCAGGACAGGCCGACCTACGAGCAGTACTTC.

The V gene is TRBV2, the J gene TRBJ1-6; possible D gene TRBD1, 6 bases. The germline gives CDR1 SNHLY, CDR2 FYNNEI. CDR3 size: 16 residues. The germline V and J ends were trimmed by 2 bases and 7 bases, with 15 bases remaining between them. The CDR3 is CASSEWGGTTNSPLHF. DNA of the CDR3: TGTGCCAGCAGTGAATGGGGGGGGACAACAAATTCACCCCTCCACTTT. The full variable domain, in which reference TRBV2 and TRBJ1-6 provide the parts outside the CDR3, is EPEVTQTPSHQVTQMGQEVILRCVPISNHLYFYWYRQILGQKVEFLVSFYNNEISEKSEIFDDQFSVERPDGSNFTLKIRSTKLEDSAMYFCASSEWGGTTNSPLHFGNGTRLTVT.

In DNA form, the CDR3 reads TGTGCCACCAAGGGACAGGGCGGGGAGACCCAGTACTTC. Its protein product is CATKGQGGETQYF. The rearrangement uses TRBV10-3 and TRBJ2-5; TRBD1 agrees at 9 bases. Germline CDR1 is ENHRY and CDR2 is SYGVKD. CDR3 length equals 13 residues. The trim removed 10 bases at V and 5 bases at J, leaving 8 bases unmatched.

The V gene is TRBV19, the J gene TRBJ1-4; D is perhaps TRBD1 (5 bases). The CDR3 is 12 residues long. The V gene lost 10 bases and the J gene lost 7 bases, with 13 bases spanning the gap. Germline loops: CDR1 LNHDA, CDR2 SQIVND (reference sequence). The CDR3 nucleotides read TGTGCCACCAGGGATTCGGGTGAAAAACTGTTTTTT. This codes for CATRDSGEKLFF. The complete variable domain, with remaining parts taken from reference TRBV19 and TRBJ1-4, reads DGGITQSPKYLFRKEGQNVTLSCEQNLNHDAMYWYRQDPGQGLRLIYYSQIVNDFQKGDIAEGYSVSREKKESFPLTVTSAQKNPTAFYLCATRDSGEKLFFGSGTQLSVL.

J is TRBJ2-1 and V is TRBV4-2; 8 nucleotides match TRBD2. The ends lost 4 bases at V and 1 base at J; junction bases unmatched: 6. This CDR3 spans 16 amino acids. CDR1 and CDR2 from the germline V gene are LGHNA and YNFKEQ. The CDR3, as DNA: TGTGCCAGCAGCCGAGAAAGCGGGGGTTCCTACAATGAGCAGTTCTTC. Encoded protein: CASSRESGGSYNEQFF.